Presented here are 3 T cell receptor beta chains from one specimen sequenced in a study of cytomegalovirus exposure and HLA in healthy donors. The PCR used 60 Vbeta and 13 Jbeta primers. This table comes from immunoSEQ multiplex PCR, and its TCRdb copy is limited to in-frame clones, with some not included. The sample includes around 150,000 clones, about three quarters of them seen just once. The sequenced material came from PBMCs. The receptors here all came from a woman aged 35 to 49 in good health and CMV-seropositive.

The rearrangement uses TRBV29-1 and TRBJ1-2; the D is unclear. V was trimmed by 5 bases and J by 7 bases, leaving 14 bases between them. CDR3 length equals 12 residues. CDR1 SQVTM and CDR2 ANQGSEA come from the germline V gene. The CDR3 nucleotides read TGCAGCGTTCGCCTCGAGGGAGGTGGCTACACCTTC. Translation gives CSVRLEGGGYTF. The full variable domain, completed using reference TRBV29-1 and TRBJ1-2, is SAVISQKPSRDICQRGTSLTIQCQVDSQVTMMFWYRQQPGQSLTLIATANQGSEATYESGFVIDKFPISRPNLTFSTLTVSNMSPEDSSIYLCSVRLEGGGYTFGSGTRLTVV.

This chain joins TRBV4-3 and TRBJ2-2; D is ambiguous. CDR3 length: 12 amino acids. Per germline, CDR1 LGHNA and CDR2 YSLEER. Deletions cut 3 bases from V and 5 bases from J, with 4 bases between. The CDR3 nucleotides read TGCGCCAGCAGCCATAGTACCGGGGAGCTGTTTTTT. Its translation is CASSHSTGELFF.

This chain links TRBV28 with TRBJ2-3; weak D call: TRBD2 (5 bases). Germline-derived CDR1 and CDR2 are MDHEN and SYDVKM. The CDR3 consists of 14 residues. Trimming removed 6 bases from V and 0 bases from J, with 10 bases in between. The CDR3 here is CASRTGISTDTQYF. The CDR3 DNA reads TGTGCCAGCAGAACGGGGATTAGCACAGATACGCAGTATTTT.